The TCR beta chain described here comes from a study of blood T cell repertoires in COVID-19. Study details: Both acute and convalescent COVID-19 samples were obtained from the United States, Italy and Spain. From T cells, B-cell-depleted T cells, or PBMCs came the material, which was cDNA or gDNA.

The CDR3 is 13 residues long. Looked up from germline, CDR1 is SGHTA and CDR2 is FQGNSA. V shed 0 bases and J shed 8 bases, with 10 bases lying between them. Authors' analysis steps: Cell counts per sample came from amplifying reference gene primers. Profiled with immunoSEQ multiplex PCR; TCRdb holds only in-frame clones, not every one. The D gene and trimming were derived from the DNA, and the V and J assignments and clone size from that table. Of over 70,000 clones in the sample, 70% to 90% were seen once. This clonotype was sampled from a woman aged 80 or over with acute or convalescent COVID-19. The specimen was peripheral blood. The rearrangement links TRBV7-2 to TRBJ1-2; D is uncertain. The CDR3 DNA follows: TGTGCCAGCAGCTTAGCTGCGTCGAACGGCTACACCTTC. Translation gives CASSLAASNGYTF.